This entry describes one T cell receptor (beta chain). This clonotype was found a few times. What antigen it recognizes has not been identified. No quality values exist for individual bases; no much larger clone is one base distant. V sheds 2 bases and J sheds 5 bases, leaving 10 bases between their ends. From a lookup of the germline V gene, CDR1 and CDR2 are MNHNS and SASEGT. From the cysteine up to the phenylalanine, the CDR3 has a length of 14 residues. Only the CDR3 region is kept as DNA, spanning 42 bases read in frame from base 1. The data were produced on an Illumina HiSeq 2000. Multiplex PCR amplification was used to generate the TCR beta chain libraries. The amplified TCR beta chain products were analyzed by high-throughput sequencing. In TCRdb, the public reads were trimmed at Q25 with fastp and aligned with MiXCR, with productive beta chains retained. CDR3 protein duplicates are merged, each entry listing the most common genes and DNA. Counted in this sample were fewer than 25,000 distinct CDR3 sequences; less than 40% of them appeared once. 11% of the sample belongs to the ten largest clones.

This entry is derived from a study of breast tumors, draining lymph nodes, adjacent tissues listed by TCRdb under 2016. Turning to the overall study: TCR beta repertoires were compared across tumor, adjacent nontumor tissue and axillary lymph nodes obtained from breast cancer patients. The study aimed to assess the relationships and possible T-cell exchange between tumor, surrounding tissue and draining lymph node repertoires in human breast cancer.

What the research found in general, with its limitations: Tumor T-cell repertoires showed less diversity than lymph node repertoires and more diversity than nontumor tissue repertoires, and tumor T-cell repertoires showed preferential V and J gene usage. The data were judged consistent with most tumor T cells deriving from the lymph node and then expanding within tumor tissue. Tumor and nontumor tissue repertoires were found to be significantly more similar in luminal-like than in basal-like breast cancer. Rather than being directly demonstrated, the conclusion that tumor T cells originate in lymph nodes was presented as consistent with a hypothesis.

The V and J segments used are TRBV6-1 and TRBJ1-5; the D gene is perhaps TRBD1, on 5 matching bases. This TCR was recovered from a female donor with breast cancer. Some clones in this sample may be carry-over from other donors' samples. Sequenced sample: breast tumor tissue. The CDR3 region has the sequence CASSERGPDQPQHF. Here is the DNA: TGTGCCAGCAGTGAAAGGGGTCCGGATCAGCCCCAGCATTTT.